Detailed here is one T cell receptor (beta chain). The antigen is not known. CDR3 length: 15 amino acids. Germline V CDR1 and CDR2: MNHEY, SMNVEV (reference sequence). V gave up 0 bases and J gave up 8 bases, with 14 bases separating them. This entry belongs to a study of T cells in Graves' hyperthyroidism and ophthalmopathy. The study included ophthalmopathy patients with Clinical Activity Score at least 3, NOSPECS grade at least 4 and duration under 3 months. The authors obtained PBMCs from over 7.5 ml of fresh peripheral blood. RNA transcripts served as the template for amplifying TCR beta CDR3 regions. The TCR CDR3 was amplified in a first-round RT-PCR using the HTBI primer set. TCRdb reprocessed the multiplex PCR reads with MiXCR, giving one entry per CDR3 protein. Of hundreds of thousands of distinct CDR3 sequences listed, around a fifth are singletons. Study-wide results and limits: Ophthalmopathy onset followed model prediction by a median approximately 7 months.

The specimen was blood. This sequence joins TRBV27 and TRBJ1-3; no reliable D call. This TCR was sampled from a woman aged 70-85 years with Graves' ophthalmopathy. The CDR3 spells CASSLSGSTGDTIYF. The CDR3 coding sequence is TGTGCCAGCAGTTTATCGGGCTCGACTGGTGACACCATATATTTT.